This TCR beta chain stems from a study of blood T cell repertoires in COVID-19. About the research overall: Spain, Italy and the United States supplied samples that represented acute and convalescent COVID-19.

CDR3 length equals 13 residues. V was clipped by 7 bases and J by 6 bases, with 10 bases between them. Germline lookup yields CDR1 ENHRY and CDR2 SYGVKD. The protocol was immunoSEQ multiplex PCR, while the TCRdb copy is restricted to in-frame clones and leaves out a portion. The table shows 70,000 or so clones, with around 80% occurring only once. The sequence was obtained from a man in his forties or fifties with COVID-19, enrolled during active disease. V gene TRBV10-3 combines with J gene TRBJ1-6, with D tentatively TRBD1 (5 bases). The sample consisted of peripheral blood. CDR3 coding DNA: TGTGCCATCACTGGGGCAATTAATTCACCCCTCCACTTT. It specifies CAITGAINSPLHF.